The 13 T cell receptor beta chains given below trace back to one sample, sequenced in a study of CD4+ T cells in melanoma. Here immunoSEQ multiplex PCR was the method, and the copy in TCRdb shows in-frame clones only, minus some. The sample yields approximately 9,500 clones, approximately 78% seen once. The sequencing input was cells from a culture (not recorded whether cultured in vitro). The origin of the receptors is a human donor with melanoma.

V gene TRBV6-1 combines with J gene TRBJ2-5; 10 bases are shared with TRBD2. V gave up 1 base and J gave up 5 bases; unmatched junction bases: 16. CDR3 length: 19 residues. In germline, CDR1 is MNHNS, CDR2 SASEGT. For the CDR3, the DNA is TGTGCCAGCAGTGAAGGTTGGGGTAGGAGCGGGGGGGCTCGGGAGACCCAGTACTTC. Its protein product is CASSEGWGRSGGARETQYF.

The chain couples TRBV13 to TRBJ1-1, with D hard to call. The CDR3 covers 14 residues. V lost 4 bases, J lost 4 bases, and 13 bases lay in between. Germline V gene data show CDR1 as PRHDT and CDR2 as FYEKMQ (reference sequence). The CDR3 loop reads CASSSPDQSTEAFF. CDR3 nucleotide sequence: TGTGCCAGCAGCTCCCCAGACCAGAGCACTGAAGCTTTCTTT. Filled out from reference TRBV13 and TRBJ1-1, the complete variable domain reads AAGVIQSPRHLIKEKRETATLKCYPIPRHDTVYWYQQGPGQDPQFLISFYEKMQSDKGSIPDRFSAQQFSDYHSELNMSSLELGDSALYFCASSSPDQSTEAFFGQGTRLTVV.

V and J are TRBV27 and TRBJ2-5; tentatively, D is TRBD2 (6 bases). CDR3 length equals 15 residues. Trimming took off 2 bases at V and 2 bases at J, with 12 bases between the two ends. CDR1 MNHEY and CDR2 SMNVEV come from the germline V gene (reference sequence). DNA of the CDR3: TGTGCCAGCAGTTTAGGGCGGGGACCACAAGAGACCCAGTACTTC. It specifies CASSLGRGPQETQYF.

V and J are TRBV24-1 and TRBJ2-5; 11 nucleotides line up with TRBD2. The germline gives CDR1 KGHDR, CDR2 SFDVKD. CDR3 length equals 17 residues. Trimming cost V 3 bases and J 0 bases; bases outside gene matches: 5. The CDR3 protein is CATSDGASGGYQETQYF. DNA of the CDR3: TGTGCCACCAGTGATGGGGCTAGCGGGGGGTACCAAGAGACCCAGTACTTC.

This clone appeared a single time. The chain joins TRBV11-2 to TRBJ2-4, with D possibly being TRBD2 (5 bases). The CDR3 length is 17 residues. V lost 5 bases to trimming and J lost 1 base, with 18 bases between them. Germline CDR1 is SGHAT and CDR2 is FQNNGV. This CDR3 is CASSPSRVQTAKNIQYF. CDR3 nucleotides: TGTGCCAGCAGCCCTAGCCGGGTTCAGACGGCCAAAAACATTCAGTACTTC.

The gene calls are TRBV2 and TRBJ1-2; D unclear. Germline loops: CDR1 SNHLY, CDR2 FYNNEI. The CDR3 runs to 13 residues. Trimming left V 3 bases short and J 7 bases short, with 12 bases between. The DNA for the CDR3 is TGTGCCAGCAGTGAGTCGGGATTGGGTGGCTACACCTTC. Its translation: CASSESGLGGYTF.

The CDR3 nucleotides are TGTGCCAGCAGTTACACATCCTACGAGCAGTACTTC. Its protein is CASSYTSYEQYF. V and J are TRBV6-6 and TRBJ2-7; D not resolved. The CDR3 length is 12 residues. CDR1 is MNHNY, CDR2 SVGAGI, per germline (reference sequence). V dropped 2 bases and J dropped 1 base, with 3 bases sitting between them.

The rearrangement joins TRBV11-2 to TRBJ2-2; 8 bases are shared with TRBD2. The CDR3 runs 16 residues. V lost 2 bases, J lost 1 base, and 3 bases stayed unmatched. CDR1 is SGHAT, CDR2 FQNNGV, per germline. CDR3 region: CASSLLAGGNTGELFF. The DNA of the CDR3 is TGTGCCAGCAGCTTACTCGCGGGGGGGAACACCGGGGAGCTGTTTTTT.

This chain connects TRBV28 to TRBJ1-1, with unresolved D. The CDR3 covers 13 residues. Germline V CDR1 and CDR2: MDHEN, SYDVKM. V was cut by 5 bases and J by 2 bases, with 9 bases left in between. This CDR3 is CASSPTFNTEAFF. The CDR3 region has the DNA TGTGCCAGCAGTCCGACCTTTAACACTGAAGCTTTCTTT.

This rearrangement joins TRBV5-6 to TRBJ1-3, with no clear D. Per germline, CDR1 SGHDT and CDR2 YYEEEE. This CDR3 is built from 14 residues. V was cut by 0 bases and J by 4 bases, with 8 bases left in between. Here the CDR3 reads CASSLGGIGNTIYF. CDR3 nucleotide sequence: TGTGCCAGCAGCTTGGGCGGGATCGGAAACACCATATATTTT.

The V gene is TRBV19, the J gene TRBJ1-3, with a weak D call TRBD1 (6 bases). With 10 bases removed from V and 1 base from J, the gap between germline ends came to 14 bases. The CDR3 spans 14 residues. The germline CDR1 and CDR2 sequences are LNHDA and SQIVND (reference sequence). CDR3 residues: CATRTQGSGNTIYF. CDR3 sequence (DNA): TGTGCCACTCGAACCCAGGGGTCTGGAAACACCATATATTTT.

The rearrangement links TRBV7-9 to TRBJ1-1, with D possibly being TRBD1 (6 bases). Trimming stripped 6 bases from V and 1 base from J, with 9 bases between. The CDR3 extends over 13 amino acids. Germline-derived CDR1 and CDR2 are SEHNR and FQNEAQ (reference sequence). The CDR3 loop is CASRGQRNTEAFF. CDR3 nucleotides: TGTGCCAGCAGAGGACAGAGGAACACTGAAGCTTTCTTT.

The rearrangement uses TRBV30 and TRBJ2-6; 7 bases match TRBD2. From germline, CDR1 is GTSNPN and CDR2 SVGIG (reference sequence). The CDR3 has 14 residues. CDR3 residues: CRSGVLSGANVLTF. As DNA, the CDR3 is TGTCGGAGCGGGGTCCTCTCTGGGGCCAACGTCCTGACTTTC.